This T cell receptor beta chain originates from a study of T cell responses to AZD1222 COVID-19 vaccine. As for the study in general: Pooling was applied to second doses at about 4 or about 12 weeks. Overall study results and limits: The breadth and depth of Spike-specific TCRs increased once two AZD1222 doses had been given.

The table came from immunoSEQ multiplex PCR; TCRdb's copy has only in-frame clones and leaves some out. The sample has 100,000 or so clones; about nine tenths are singletons. This CDR3 spans 18 amino acids. The germline V gene has CDR1 MGHDK and CDR2 SYGVNS. V gave up 9 bases and J gave up 0 bases, with 24 bases separating them. For this clone: Its cognate antigen is unknown.

Sequencing was performed on peripheral blood, taken on day 0 of AZD1222 vaccination. V usage is TRBV25-1 and J usage is TRBJ1-5; D might be TRBD1 (6 bases). This receptor was taken from an adult in good health. CDR3 nucleotides: TGTGCCAGGAACGTTACTTGGCGGACAGTTTATAGCAATCAGCCCCAGCATTTT. It translates to CARNVTWRTVYSNQPQHF.